These 8 T cell receptor beta chains were all obtained from the same sample, sequenced in a study of blood T cell repertoires in COVID-19. Using immunoSEQ multiplex PCR, the repertoire was profiled, and TCRdb retains in-frame clones only, with some absent. The table has 400,000 to 500,000 clones, just over 85% seen once. Input material: peripheral blood. The receptors shown here come from a woman aged 25 to 39 with active or convalescent COVID-19.

The J gene is TRBJ1-3, the V gene TRBV5-1; 8 bases match TRBD1. CDR1 is SGHRS and CDR2 is YFSETQ in the germline V gene. V dropped 3 bases and J dropped 5; count of bases not matched to a gene: 7. The CDR3 runs 15 residues. DNA for the CDR3: TGCGCCAGCAGCTCCGGGACAGGAGGTCGAAACACCATATATTTT. Translated: CASSSGTGGRNTIYF. Complete variable domain (other parts from reference TRBV5-1 and TRBJ1-3): KAGVTQTPRYLIKTRGQQVTLSCSPISGHRSVSWYQQTPGQGLQFLFEYFSETQRNKGNFPGRFSGRQFSNSRSEMNVSTLELGDSALYLCASSSGTGGRNTIYFGEGSWLTVV.

The V gene is TRBV6-5, the J gene TRBJ1-3; D may be TRBD1 (6 bases). The length of the CDR3 is 16 residues. V dropped 4 bases and J dropped 2 bases, with 15 bases sitting between them. CDR1 is MNHEY and CDR2 is SVGAGI in the germline V gene. The CDR3 sequence: CASSSPQGLAGNTIYF. The CDR3 region has the DNA TGTGCCAGCAGTTCCCCACAGGGTTTGGCTGGAAACACCATATATTTT.

The chain has TRBV5-1 and TRBJ1-6; no reliable D call. Per germline, CDR1 SGHRS and CDR2 YFSETQ. This CDR3 region has 16 residues. V lost 0 bases to trimming and J lost 4 bases, with 11 bases between them. Here the CDR3 reads CASSLVQGGYNSPLHF. In DNA form, the CDR3 reads TGCGCCAGCAGCTTGGTCCAAGGCGGATATAATTCACCCCTCCACTTT. Full variable domain (remainder filled in from reference TRBV5-1 and TRBJ1-6): KAGVTQTPRYLIKTRGQQVTLSCSPISGHRSVSWYQQTPGQGLQFLFEYFSETQRNKGNFPGRFSGRQFSNSRSEMNVSTLELGDSALYLCASSLVQGGYNSPLHFGNGTRLTVT.

This clone has a single count. This chain uses TRBV19 with TRBJ1-4; possible D gene TRBD1, 6 bases. Per germline, CDR1 LNHDA and CDR2 SQIVND (reference sequence). The CDR3 consists of 14 residues. The germline V and J ends were trimmed by 6 bases and 6 bases, with 14 bases remaining between them. The CDR3 sequence is CASRIRGGDEKLFF. Here the CDR3 DNA reads TGTGCCAGTAGAATCAGGGGAGGGGATGAAAAACTGTTTTTT.

The chain has TRBV5-1 and TRBJ2-6; 8 positions agree with TRBD1. J was trimmed by 0 bases and V by 0 bases; bases with no gene match: 2. Germline V CDR1 and CDR2: SGHRS, YFSETQ. The CDR3 has 17 amino acids. The CDR3 sequence: CASSLGGQVSGANVLTF. The CDR3 DNA reads as TGCGCCAGCAGCTTGGGGGGACAGGTCTCTGGGGCCAACGTCCTGACTTTC.

This chain's CDR3 is CATSLGDGTEAFF. In DNA form, the CDR3 reads TGTGCCACCAGCCTCGGAGACGGGACTGAAGCTTTCTTT. The J gene is TRBJ1-1, the V gene TRBV15; D unresolved. The CDR3 totals 13 residues. V shed 5 bases and J shed 5 bases, with 12 bases lying between them. Germline loops: CDR1 LNHNV, CDR2 YYDKDF (reference sequence).

J is TRBJ1-5 and V is TRBV10-1, with D possibly being TRBD1 (5 bases). Looked up from germline, CDR1 is WNHNN and CDR2 is SYGVQD (reference sequence). The CDR3 runs to 16 residues. Trimming left V 2 bases short and J 1 base short, with 12 bases between. This CDR3 reads CASSETGVVSNQPQHF. In nucleotides, the CDR3 is TGCGCCAGCAGTGAGACGGGGGTTGTGAGCAATCAGCCCCAGCATTTT.

The V and J genes are TRBV2 and TRBJ1-1, with TRBD1 identical over 10 bases. Germline trimming cut 7 bases from V and 4 bases from J; bases unmatched to any gene: 3. This CDR3 contains 13 residues. Per germline, CDR1 SNHLY and CDR2 FYNNEI. CDR3 sequence: CASTWDRGTEAFF. CDR3 in DNA: TGTGCCAGCACCTGGGACAGGGGCACTGAAGCTTTCTTT.